The 25 T cell receptor beta chains below were found in one sample sequenced in a study of early T cells in non-severe SARS-CoV-2 infection. MiXCR was run by TCRdb on the 5' RACE reads, yielding one entry per CDR3 protein. The profile shows fewer than 85,000 distinct CDR3 sequences, about 10% of them singletons. The specimen comprised whole blood, sampled at baseline. The receptors originated from an adult who was a healthcare worker with PCR-confirmed SARS-CoV-2 infection or an uninfected control (not recorded which).

The table lists this clonotype with many counts. J is TRBJ2-3 and V is TRBV29-1, with D unclear. The germline gives CDR1 SQVTM, CDR2 ANQGSEA. The V gene lost 0 bases and the J gene lost 6 bases, with 10 bases spanning the gap. This CDR3 has 13 residues. The CDR3 reads CSVEELVGDTQYF. The CDR3 region has the DNA TGCAGCGTTGAAGAGTTAGTGGGGGATACGCAGTATTTT.

This clonotype occurred a few times. This sequence joins TRBV20-1 and TRBJ2-7; D might be TRBD1 or TRBD2, each matching 5 bases. V dropped 3 bases and J dropped 2 bases, with 14 bases sitting between them. Germline lookup yields CDR1 DFQATT and CDR2 SNEGSKA (reference sequence). The CDR3 is made up of 14 amino acids. CDR3 coding DNA: TGCAGTGCTAGGGCCGGGGCCCACCCCTACGAGCAGTACTTC. Encoded protein: CSARAGAHPYEQYF.

Ten or more counts support this clonotype. V usage is TRBV6-1 and J usage is TRBJ1-6; D gene unclear. The V end was cut by 5 bases, the J end by 8 bases, with 19 bases between. CDR3 length: 16 amino acids. Germline-derived CDR1 and CDR2 are MNHNS and SASEGT. CDR3 residues: CASSKGGFSGDSPLHF. CDR3 bases: TGTGCCAGCAGTAAAGGCGGCTTTAGTGGGGATTCACCCCTCCACTTT.

This rearrangement joins TRBV5-5 to TRBJ2-3; D remains ambiguous. The CDR3 is 15 amino acids. The germline V gene has CDR1 SGHKS and CDR2 YYEKEE (reference sequence). V shed 2 bases and J shed 2 bases, with 12 bases lying between them. The CDR3 coding sequence is TGTGCCAGCAGCTTAGGCCAGCGTGACACAGATACGCAGTATTTT. This encodes CASSLGQRDTDTQYF.

This clonotype was detected many times. This sequence joins TRBV11-2 and TRBJ2-7, with D maybe TRBD2 (6 bases). V shed 3 bases and J shed 2 bases, with 11 bases lying between them. Per germline, CDR1 SGHAT and CDR2 FQNNGV. The CDR3 covers 14 residues. CDR3 amino acids: CASSFDGGPYEQYF. CDR3 sequence (DNA): TGTGCCAGCAGCTTCGACGGGGGACCCTACGAGCAGTACTTC.

This clonotype was counted ten times or more. The CDR3 bases are TGCAGTGCTAGAGATATGACAGTCGAGACTGAAGCTTTCTTT. It encodes CSARDMTVETEAFF. The rearrangement links TRBV20-1 to TRBJ1-1; D possibly corresponds to TRBD1 (5 bases). The germline V gene has CDR1 DFQATT and CDR2 SNEGSKA (reference sequence). The CDR3 is made up of 14 amino acids. Trimming pared 0 bases from V and 5 bases from J, leaving 13 bases between.

The rearrangement joins TRBV30 to TRBJ2-7; no firm D call. Germline loops: CDR1 GTSNPN, CDR2 SVGIG (reference sequence). The CDR3 is 13 amino acids. The V gene lost 2 bases and the J gene lost 3 bases, with 11 bases spanning the gap. The CDR3, as DNA: TGTGCCTGGAGTATTGGATCGGGCTACGAGCAGTACTTC. Translated: CAWSIGSGYEQYF.

This clonotype was seen only a few times. The rearrangement joins TRBV28 to TRBJ2-3, with D possibly being TRBD1 (6 bases). The CDR3 is 16 residues long. Deletions cut 6 bases from V and 0 bases from J, with 16 bases between. Germline V CDR1 and CDR2: MDHEN, SYDVKM. This CDR3 reads CASRGETGASTDTQYF. In DNA, the CDR3 is TGTGCCAGCAGGGGGGAGACAGGAGCAAGCACAGATACGCAGTATTTT.

This clonotype appeared a few times. The chain uses TRBV11-2 and TRBJ2-3, with D perhaps being TRBD1 or TRBD2 (5 bases each). CDR3 length: 15 amino acids. Trimming stripped 5 bases from V and 0 bases from J, with 12 bases between. CDR1 is SGHAT, CDR2 FQNNGV, per germline. CDR3 amino acids: CASSQSGLSTDTQYF. The CDR3 region has the DNA TGTGCCAGCAGCCAATCGGGGCTAAGCACAGATACGCAGTATTTT.

The J gene is TRBJ2-3, the V gene TRBV7-2; maybe TRBD2 (5 bases). CDR3 length: 14 amino acids. Germline lookup yields CDR1 SGHTA and CDR2 FQGNSA. V lost 5 bases to trimming and J lost 2 bases, with 11 bases between them. The DNA for the CDR3 is TGTGCCAGCAGCCGTAGCGTCCCCACAGATACGCAGTATTTT. As protein: CASSRSVPTDTQYF. Filled out from reference TRBV7-2 and TRBJ2-3, the complete variable domain reads GAGVSQSPSNKVTEKGKDVELRCDPISGHTALYWYRQSLGQGLEFLIYFQGNSAPDKSGLPSDRFSAERTGGSVSTLTIQRTQQEDSAVYLCASSRSVPTDTQYFGPGTRLTVL.

This clonotype has more than one count but fewer than ten. The rearrangement links TRBV6-2 or TRBV6-3 to TRBJ2-3, with D perhaps being TRBD1 or TRBD2 (6 bases each). The length of the CDR3 is 17 residues. CDR1 is MNHEY and CDR2 is SVGEGT in the germline V gene. With 2 bases removed from V and 2 bases from J, the gap between germline ends came to 17 bases. The CDR3 bases are TGTGCCAGCAGTTACCCGTTCGGGTGGGGGGCCACAGATACGCAGTATTTT. Protein sequence: CASSYPFGWGATDTQYF.

This chain connects TRBV28 to TRBJ2-3, with D possibly TRBD1 on 5 matching bases. CDR3 length: 14 amino acids. V lost 4 bases to trimming and J lost 2 bases, with 10 bases between them. Germline V gene data show CDR1 as MDHEN and CDR2 as SYDVKM. The CDR3: CASSYRRNTDTQYF. The DNA for the CDR3 is TGTGCCAGCAGTTACAGGAGAAACACAGATACGCAGTATTTT. Full variable domain (outside the CDR3, taken from reference TRBV28 and TRBJ2-3): DVKVTQSSRYLVKRTGEKVFLECVQDMDHENMFWYRQDPGLGLRLIYFSYDVKMKEKGDIPEGYSVSREKKERFSLILESASTNQTSMYLCASSYRRNTDTQYFGPGTRLTVL.

In this sample, this clonotype turned up a few times. J is TRBJ2-7 and V is TRBV18; 7 nucleotides align to TRBD1. This CDR3 contains 16 residues. Per the germline V gene, CDR1 is KGHSH and CDR2 is LQKENI. V was clipped by 5 bases and J by 0 bases; unmatched bases: 10. CDR3 coding DNA: TGTGCCAGCTCATCAACGTCGACAGGGAGCTCCTACGAGCAGTACTTC. Translated: CASSSTSTGSSYEQYF.

This clonotype was counted a few times. The genes are TRBV29-1 and TRBJ2-3; 10 positions match TRBD2. The CDR3 is 14 amino acids. Losses at the gene ends were 6 bases for V and 6 bases for J; bases not matched to a gene: 9. Germline V lookup: CDR1 SQVTM, CDR2 ANQGSEA. This CDR3 reads CSVLIAGGSDTQYF. In DNA form, the CDR3 reads TGCAGCGTCCTAATAGCGGGGGGATCGGATACGCAGTATTTT.

This clonotype was counted at least ten times. The rearrangement links TRBV12-3 or TRBV12-4 to TRBJ1-5, with TRBD1 as a possible D gene (6 bases). The CDR3 spans 14 residues. The ends were cut back, 5 bases at V and 0 bases at J, with 8 bases in the middle. The CDR3 sequence is CASSRQDSNQPQHF. For the CDR3, the DNA is TGTGCCAGCAGTCGACAGGATAGCAATCAGCCCCAGCATTTT.

In this sample, this clonotype turned up a few times. The V gene is TRBV29-1, the J gene TRBJ2-7; 9 bases fit TRBD1. V lost 7 bases to trimming and J lost 6 bases; unmatched junction nucleotides: 7. The germline V gene encodes CDR1 SQVTM and CDR2 ANQGSEA. The CDR3 runs 12 residues. The CDR3 reads CSAGQGMAEQYF. DNA of the CDR3: TGCAGCGCGGGACAGGGAATGGCCGAGCAGTACTTC.

This clonotype was detected many times. The chain combines TRBV7-8 with TRBJ2-1; possibly TRBD1 for D (6 bases). Trimming removed 5 bases at V and 8 bases at J, with 16 bases between. The germline gives CDR1 SGHVS, CDR2 FQNEAQ. This CDR3 is built from 14 residues. DNA for the CDR3: TGTGCCAGCAGCAAGAAGAGGACAGACGATGAGCAGTTCTTC. Translated: CASSKKRTDDEQFF.

This clonotype has a count of ten or more. CDR3 DNA: TGCGCCAGCAGTCGCAGGGTGATAGGGAACACTGAAGCTTTCTTT. This gives the protein CASSRRVIGNTEAFF. The chain carries TRBV23-1 and TRBJ1-1, with a weak D call TRBD1 (5 bases). TRBV23-1 is designated an ORF whose function remains uncertain. The CDR3 consists of 15 residues. Trimming stripped 4 bases from V and 1 base from J, with 13 bases between.

V usage is TRBV7-2 and J usage is TRBJ2-5; D unclear. The V and J ends lost 2 bases and 9 bases respectively, with 7 bases between them. Germline V lookup: CDR1 SGHTA, CDR2 FQGNSA. CDR3 length equals 11 residues. The CDR3 nucleotides are TGTGCCAGCAGCTTACATGGCGCCCAGTACTTC. The encoded protein is CASSLHGAQYF. The complete variable domain, with remaining parts taken from reference TRBV7-2 and TRBJ2-5, reads GAGVSQSPSNKVTEKGKDVELRCDPISGHTALYWYRQSLGQGLEFLIYFQGNSAPDKSGLPSDRFSAERTGGSVSTLTIQRTQQEDSAVYLCASSLHGAQYFGPGTRLLVL.

V is TRBV5-5 and J is TRBJ2-3; D perhaps matches TRBD2 (5 bases). From germline, CDR1 is SGHKS and CDR2 YYEKEE (reference sequence). The CDR3 extends over 15 amino acids. Trimming pared 0 bases from V and 4 bases from J, leaving 12 bases between. CDR3 in DNA: TGTGCCAGCAGCTTGGACGGGCGGGCCGCAGATACGCAGTATTTT. Protein sequence: CASSLDGRAADTQYF.

J is TRBJ2-7 and V is TRBV7-9, with TRBD2 as a possible D gene (7 bases). Between the trimmed V and J ends, which lost 5 bases and 2 bases, there was a span of 13 bases. This CDR3 spans 14 amino acids. Per germline, CDR1 SEHNR and CDR2 FQNEAQ (reference sequence). For the CDR3, the DNA is TGTGCCAGCAGCCGCGGGGGCCAAACCTACGAGCAGTACTTC. It translates to CASSRGGQTYEQYF.

This clonotype has a count of ten or more. The CDR3 region is CASSLGGSGELFF. CDR3 coding DNA: TGTGCCAGCAGCTTAGGAGGGTCCGGGGAGCTGTTTTTT. The rearrangement uses TRBV7-3 and TRBJ2-2; D is possibly TRBD2 (6 bases). The ends were cut back, 2 bases at V and 6 bases at J, with 7 bases in the middle. CDR1 SGHTA and CDR2 FQGTGA come from the germline V gene. This CDR3 has 13 residues.

J is TRBJ2-5 and V is TRBV2; D is perhaps TRBD1 (6 bases). This CDR3 is 16 amino acids long. Germline V gene data show CDR1 as SNHLY and CDR2 as FYNNEI. Trimming cost V 3 bases and J 3 bases, with 17 bases left between them. As DNA, the CDR3 is TGTGCCAGCAGTGATAGACAGGACAGCGTGAAAGAGACCCAGTACTTC. Translated: CASSDRQDSVKETQYF.

The rearrangement uses TRBV29-1 and TRBJ1-4; possible D gene TRBD1, 6 bases. From germline, CDR1 is SQVTM and CDR2 ANQGSEA. The CDR3 is 14 residues long. With 6 bases removed from V and 7 bases from J, the gap between germline ends came to 18 bases. The CDR3 nucleotides are TGCAGCGTCCAGGGGTCCCCCAATAGTGAAAAACTGTTTTTT. It is translated as CSVQGSPNSEKLFF. Supplemented by reference TRBV29-1 and TRBJ1-4, the full variable domain reads SAVISQKPSRDICQRGTSLTIQCQVDSQVTMMFWYRQQPGQSLTLIATANQGSEATYESGFVIDKFPISRPNLTFSTLTVSNMSPEDSSIYLCSVQGSPNSEKLFFGSGTQLSVL.

This clonotype was observed a handful of times. The chain combines TRBV12-3 or TRBV12-4 with TRBJ2-6; possibly TRBD1 or TRBD2 for D (5 bases each). The CDR3 sequence is 17 residues long. The germline V and J ends were trimmed by 8 bases and 0 bases, with 17 bases remaining between them. The CDR3: CASGPSRGPSGANVLTF. CDR3 DNA sequence: TGTGCCAGCGGCCCGTCCCGGGGCCCCTCTGGGGCCAACGTCCTGACTTTC.